The 32 T cell receptor beta chains below come from one sample, sequenced in a study of T cells in Graves' hyperthyroidism and ophthalmopathy. TCR beta CDR3 regions were amplified from RNA. During a first-round RT-PCR of the TCR CDR3, the HTBI primer set was used. TCRdb called the multiplex PCR reads again in MiXCR, with one record for every CDR3 protein. The data contain around 530,000 distinct CDR3 sequences, about a sixth of them singletons. Sequencing was carried out using blood. The receptors derive from a woman younger than 35 with Graves' ophthalmopathy.

This clonotype was detected a few times. This chain uses TRBV5-5 with TRBJ2-3; TRBD1 aligns across 7 bases. Germline trimming cut 4 bases from V and 5 bases from J; bases unmatched to any gene: 13. Germline CDR1 is SGHKS and CDR2 is YYEKEE (reference sequence). CDR3 length equals 16 residues. CDR3 loop: CASSADRDVWGDTQYF. DNA for the CDR3: TGTGCCAGCAGCGCCGACAGGGACGTATGGGGAGATACGCAGTATTTT.

Only a few counts were recorded for this clonotype. An end of the junction does not agree with germline; a read error may underlie this. The J gene is TRBJ1-1, the V gene TRBV13; no firm D call. This CDR3 comprises 14 residues. Germline V CDR1 and CDR2: PRHDT, FYEKMQ (reference sequence). The CDR3 loop is CASSLEVGNAEAFF. The CDR3 bases are TGTGCCAGCAGCTTAGAGGTAGGGAACGCTGAAGCTTTCTTT.

This CDR3 is CSASPPTLAGGRNTQYF. The CDR3 DNA reads TGCAGTGCTAGTCCCCCGACGCTAGCGGGAGGCCGAAATACGCAGTATTTT. The V and J genes are TRBV20-1 and TRBJ2-3; TRBD2 agrees at 11 bases. CDR1 is DFQATT and CDR2 is SNEGSKA in the germline V gene (reference sequence). This CDR3 contains 17 residues. V trimming: 3 bases; J trimming: 7 bases; junction bases outside the gene matches: 15.

This clonotype has at least ten counts. The gene calls are TRBV28 and TRBJ1-1; tentatively, D is TRBD1 (5 bases). Germline lookup yields CDR1 MDHEN and CDR2 SYDVKM. V shed 2 bases and J shed 4 bases, with 11 bases lying between them. There are 14 residues in the CDR3. In DNA form, the CDR3 reads TGTGCCAGCAGTTTAAGGGGATGGGGCACTGAAGCTTTCTTT. This gives the protein CASSLRGWGTEAFF.

This clonotype was seen repeatedly, ten times or more. V and J are TRBV27 and TRBJ2-7, with 7 bases fitting TRBD1. In germline, CDR1 is MNHEY, CDR2 SMNVEV (reference sequence). After removal of 5 bases from V and 0 bases from J, the junction contained 10 bases not matched to a gene. This CDR3 is 16 amino acids long. Here the CDR3 DNA reads TGTGCCAGCAGTCAGCGACAGGGCTCTTCCTCCTACGAGCAGTACTTC. It is translated as CASSQRQGSSSYEQYF.

This clonotype was seen ten or more times. The V gene is TRBV7-9, the J gene TRBJ2-5; D is ambiguous. The CDR3 length is 15 residues. The germline gives CDR1 SEHNR, CDR2 FQNEAQ (reference sequence). V gave up 3 bases and J gave up 1 base, with 12 bases separating them. The CDR3 nucleotides are TGTGCCAGCAGCTTCCTAAGGACCTCCCAAGAGACCCAGTACTTC. It translates to CASSFLRTSQETQYF.

This clonotype was picked up many times. The V call is TRBV20-1, the J call TRBJ2-1; 9 bases align to TRBD2. CDR3 size: 15 residues. The germline gives CDR1 DFQATT, CDR2 SNEGSKA (reference sequence). V lost 5 bases to trimming and J lost 4 bases; unmatched junction nucleotides: 9. The CDR3 loop reads CSAEPGLAEYNEQFF. The CDR3 DNA sequence: TGCAGTGCTGAGCCGGGACTAGCTGAATACAATGAGCAGTTCTTC.

J is TRBJ2-1 and V is TRBV7-9, with D unresolved. Germline assignment: CDR1 SEHNR and CDR2 FQNEAQ (reference sequence). With 2 bases removed from V and 6 bases from J, the gap between germline ends came to 8 bases. The CDR3 consists of 13 residues. The CDR3 protein is CASSLNWSNEQFF. In DNA form, the CDR3 reads TGTGCCAGCAGCTTAAACTGGAGCAATGAGCAGTTCTTC.

This chain uses TRBV6-1 with TRBJ1-1; TRBD1 is a possible D gene (6 bases). V was cut by 3 bases and J by 0 bases, with 11 bases left in between. CDR1 and CDR2 from the germline V gene are MNHNS and SASEGT. The CDR3 sequence is 15 residues long. The DNA of the CDR3 is TGTGCCAGCAGTGACCGGGGGGGCATGAACACTGAAGCTTTCTTT. The encoded protein is CASSDRGGMNTEAFF.

This clonotype was seen a single time. This chain joins TRBV4-3 and TRBJ1-5; no firm D call. The germline CDR1 and CDR2 sequences are LGHNA and YSLEER. CDR3 length: 13 residues. The V end was cut by 5 bases, the J end by 3 bases, with 8 bases between. CDR3 amino acids: CASSDTLNQPQHF. In DNA, the CDR3 is TGCGCCAGCAGCGACACCCTCAATCAGCCCCAGCATTTT.

This clonotype appeared many times. Here the CDR3 reads CASSYPRVGNQPQHF. As DNA, the CDR3 is TGTGCCAGCAGTTACCCCAGGGTTGGCAATCAGCCCCAGCATTTT. This rearrangement joins TRBV27 to TRBJ1-5, with TRBD1 as a possible D gene (5 bases). CDR1 and CDR2 from the germline V gene are MNHEY and SMNVEV (reference sequence). Between the trimmed V and J ends, which lost 4 bases and 2 bases, there was a span of 12 bases. This CDR3 contains 15 residues.

In this sample, this clonotype turned up many times. V and J are TRBV28 and TRBJ2-4; D possibly corresponds to TRBD2 (6 bases). This CDR3 region has 16 residues. V was trimmed by 5 bases and J by 6 bases, leaving 20 bases between them. Germline CDR1 reads MDHEN; CDR2 reads SYDVKM. CDR3 DNA sequence: TGTGCCAGCAGTCCTTTTCATTTTGGGGGAGGAAACATTCAGTACTTC. It codes for CASSPFHFGGGNIQYF. Drawing the rest from reference TRBV28 and TRBJ2-4, the complete variable domain is DVKVTQSSRYLVKRTGEKVFLECVQDMDHENMFWYRQDPGLGLRLIYFSYDVKMKEKGDIPEGYSVSREKKERFSLILESASTNQTSMYLCASSPFHFGGGNIQYFGAGTRLSVL.

The table lists this clonotype with many counts. The chain is built from TRBV7-8 and TRBJ1-5; the match to TRBD1 covers 7 bases. CDR1 SGHVS and CDR2 FQNEAQ come from the germline V gene. Unmatched junction bases numbered 4, after V lost 0 bases and J lost 5 bases. The CDR3 runs 15 residues. This CDR3 is CASSLAGTDDQPQHF. The CDR3 nucleotides read TGTGCCAGCAGCTTAGCGGGGACAGATGATCAGCCCCAGCATTTT.

The rearrangement uses TRBV5-6 and TRBJ1-1, with 9 bases matching TRBD1. Germline CDR1 reads SGHDT; CDR2 reads YYEEEE. V was clipped by 3 bases and J by 4 bases; unmatched bases: 10. The length of the CDR3 is 16 residues. CDR3 protein: CASSSQTGGMITEAFF. The CDR3, as DNA: TGTGCCAGCAGCTCCCAGACAGGGGGGATGATCACTGAAGCTTTCTTT.

This clonotype came up a few times. The V and J genes are TRBV13 and TRBJ1-3, with 7 bases that match TRBD1. V dropped 5 bases and J dropped 2; count of bases not matched to a gene: 6. Germline assignment: CDR1 PRHDT and CDR2 FYEKMQ (reference sequence). CDR3 length: 15 amino acids. CDR3 amino acids: CASSDRQGAGNTIYF. The CDR3 bases are TGTGCCAGCAGCGACAGACAGGGTGCTGGAAACACCATATATTTT.

This clonotype was counted many times. This chain links TRBV2 with TRBJ1-2; D uncertain. Per the germline V gene, CDR1 is SNHLY and CDR2 is FYNNEI. V was cut by 4 bases and J by 7 bases, with 7 bases left in between. The CDR3 runs 11 residues. CDR3 coding DNA: TGTGCCAGCAGTGTGGGTGCTGGCTACACCTTC. This codes for CASSVGAGYTF.

Only a few counts were recorded for this clonotype. The chain couples TRBV7-9 to TRBJ2-3, with TRBD2 identical over 7 bases. Trimming took 3 bases from V and 0 from J; bases not matched to a gene: 9. The CDR3 runs 17 residues. The germline CDR1 and CDR2 sequences are SEHNR and FQNEAQ (reference sequence). The CDR3 nucleotides are TGTGCCAGCAGCTTCGGGGGGTGGCGGGATAGCACAGATACGCAGTATTTT. Its translation: CASSFGGWRDSTDTQYF.

This clonotype showed up many times. This sequence joins TRBV28 and TRBJ2-7, with D unresolved. Trimming shortened V by 3 bases and J by 3 bases, and 9 bases separated the two germline ends. CDR3 length equals 13 residues. Germline V gene lookup returns CDR1 MDHEN and CDR2 SYDVKM. CDR3 loop: CASSLGIDYEQYF. For the CDR3, the DNA is TGTGCCAGCAGTTTGGGAATCGACTACGAGCAGTACTTC.

The chain joins TRBV27 to TRBJ1-5; no clear D gene. The CDR3 is 13 amino acids. Trimming pared 5 bases from V and 5 bases from J, leaving 10 bases between. The germline gives CDR1 MNHEY, CDR2 SMNVEV (reference sequence). DNA for the CDR3: TGTGCCAGCAGTCCACAGCGGTATCAGCCCCAGCATTTT. Its protein product is CASSPQRYQPQHF.

There are many counts of this clonotype. J is TRBJ2-3 and V is TRBV30, with TRBD2 as a possible D gene (5 bases). The ends were cut back, 3 bases at V and 5 bases at J, with 12 bases in the middle. The germline gives CDR1 GTSNPN, CDR2 SVGIG (reference sequence). This CDR3 region has 13 residues. The CDR3 nucleotides read TGTGCCTGGAGAGAGGGATGGAGAGATACGCAGTATTTT. Its protein is CAWREGWRDTQYF.

The sample holds many counts of this clonotype. This chain uses TRBV11-2 with TRBJ1-1; TRBD1 matches 8 bases. Trimming took 4 bases from V and 4 from J; bases not matched to a gene: 5. The CDR3 contains 14 residues. Germline lookup yields CDR1 SGHAT and CDR2 FQNNGV. The CDR3 sequence: CASSSGQGITEAFF. The CDR3 DNA sequence: TGTGCCAGCAGCTCCGGACAGGGCATCACTGAAGCTTTCTTT.

This clonotype has a handful of counts. Relative to the germline gene, one junction end is altered; a read error may explain this. The V call is TRBV28, the J call TRBJ1-2; 9 bases agree with TRBD1. The CDR3 loop spans 14 amino acids. The germline V gene has CDR1 MDHEN and CDR2 SYDVKM. CDR3 residues: CAGSTDRGSYGYTF. The CDR3 DNA reads TGTGCCGGCAGTACGGACAGGGGAAGCTATGGCTACACCTTC.

The sample holds a few counts of this clonotype. The chain carries TRBV12-3 or TRBV12-4 and TRBJ2-1; tentative D call: TRBD2 (7 bases). The CDR3 runs 18 residues. V lost 2 bases and J lost 10, with 27 bases in between. The CDR3 is CASSLIERAWGEGGEQFF. DNA for the CDR3: TGTGCCAGCAGTTTAATTGAGAGGGCGTGGGGGGAGGGGGGGGAGCAGTTCTTC.

The sample holds many counts of this clonotype. The rearrangement uses TRBV27 and TRBJ2-3, with D maybe TRBD1 (6 bases). V dropped 3 bases and J dropped 1 base, with 11 bases sitting between them. CDR1 and CDR2 from the germline V gene are MNHEY and SMNVEV (reference sequence). The CDR3 covers 15 residues. The CDR3 sequence: CASSFTGYGTDTQYF. The CDR3 bases are TGTGCCAGCAGTTTCACAGGGTACGGCACAGATACGCAGTATTTT.

V is TRBV6-1 and J is TRBJ2-1; 7 bases line up with TRBD1. CDR1 MNHNS and CDR2 SASEGT come from the germline V gene. The CDR3 extends over 14 amino acids. Trimming took 2 bases from V and 3 from J; bases not matched to a gene: 1. The CDR3: CASSERGLYNEQFF. CDR3 DNA sequence: TGTGCCAGCAGTGAAAGGGGGCTCTACAATGAGCAGTTCTTC.

V and J are TRBV3-1 and TRBJ2-5; 7 bases agree with TRBD1. Unmatched junction bases numbered 7, after V lost 4 bases and J lost 8 bases. CDR1 and CDR2 from the germline V gene are LGHDT and YNNKEL (reference sequence). The length of the CDR3 is 13 residues. Here the CDR3 DNA reads TGTGCCAGCAGCCTCCGGAACAGGGGTACCCAGTACTTC. This encodes CASSLRNRGTQYF.

This clonotype has only a few counts. J is TRBJ2-7 and V is TRBV20-1; possible D gene TRBD1, 5 bases. The CDR3 is made up of 11 amino acids. The V gene's germline CDR1 is DFQATT and CDR2 SNEGSKA (reference sequence). Trimming removed 5 bases from V and 3 bases from J, with 8 bases in between. CDR3 in amino acids: CSASDNYEQYF. CDR3 bases: TGCAGTGCTTCGGACAACTACGAGCAGTACTTC.

In its sample, this clonotype was seen many times. The chain recombines TRBV27 with TRBJ2-7, with a tentative D call TRBD1 (6 bases). The CDR3 has 15 amino acids. V was clipped by 4 bases and J by 4 bases, with 17 bases between them. Germline values: CDR1 MNHEY, CDR2 SMNVEV (reference sequence). The CDR3 sequence is CASSWSGGTSYEQYF. CDR3 DNA: TGTGCCAGCAGTTGGTCTGGGGGCACTTCATACGAGCAGTACTTC.

This clonotype was seen repeatedly, ten times or more. The J gene is TRBJ2-3, the V gene TRBV7-2, with TRBD2 identical over 9 bases. CDR1 and CDR2 from the germline V gene are SGHTA and FQGNSA. The CDR3 has 18 residues. With V trimmed by 0 bases and J by 2 bases, 9 bases remained unmatched. The CDR3 reads CASSLAGASGVYTDTQYF. As DNA, the CDR3 is TGTGCCAGCAGCTTAGCGGGGGCTAGCGGGGTATACACAGATACGCAGTATTTT. Drawing the rest from reference TRBV7-2 and TRBJ2-3, the complete variable domain is GAGVSQSPSNKVTEKGKDVELRCDPISGHTALYWYRQSLGQGLEFLIYFQGNSAPDKSGLPSDRFSAERTGGSVSTLTIQRTQQEDSAVYLCASSLAGASGVYTDTQYFGPGTRLTVL.

This clonotype was detected ten times or more. V usage is TRBV7-3 and J usage is TRBJ2-1, with 11 bases matching TRBD2. This CDR3 contains 15 residues. Germline V lookup: CDR1 SGHTA, CDR2 FQGTGA. Trimming cost V 6 bases and J 6 bases; bases outside gene matches: 7. The CDR3 region is CASSLGLAGGNEQFF. Written as DNA, the CDR3 is TGTGCCAGCAGTTTAGGGCTAGCGGGGGGCAATGAGCAGTTCTTC.

Many counts were recorded for this clonotype. J is TRBJ2-7 and V is TRBV12-3 or TRBV12-4; no definite D call. V lost 3 bases and J 3 bases, leaving 6 bases between the germline ends. This CDR3 has 12 residues. CDR3 amino acids: CASSFSNYEQYF. Written as DNA, the CDR3 is TGTGCCAGCAGTTTCAGCAACTACGAGCAGTACTTC.

This clonotype was counted many times. This chain links TRBV12-3 or TRBV12-4 with TRBJ2-1; 8 bases map to TRBD2. This CDR3 spans 18 amino acids. J was trimmed by 6 bases and V by 7 bases; bases with no gene match: 20. CDR3 residues: CASTTLSRGLAFSNEQFF. DNA of the CDR3: TGTGCCAGCACAACACTGAGCCGAGGACTAGCTTTTTCCAATGAGCAGTTCTTC.